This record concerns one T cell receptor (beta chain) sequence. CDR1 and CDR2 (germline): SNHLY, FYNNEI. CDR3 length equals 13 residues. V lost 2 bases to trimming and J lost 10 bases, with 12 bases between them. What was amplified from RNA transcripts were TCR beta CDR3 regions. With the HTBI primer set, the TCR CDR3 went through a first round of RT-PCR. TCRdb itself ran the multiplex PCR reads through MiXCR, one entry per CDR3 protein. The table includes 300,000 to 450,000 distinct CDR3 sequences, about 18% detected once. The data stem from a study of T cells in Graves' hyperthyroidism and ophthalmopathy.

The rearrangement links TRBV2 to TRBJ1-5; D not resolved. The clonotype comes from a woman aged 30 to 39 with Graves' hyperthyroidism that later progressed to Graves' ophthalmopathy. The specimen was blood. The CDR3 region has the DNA TGTGCCAGCAGTGAACTCCGCCCGAGCCCCCAGCATTTT. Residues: CASSELRPSPQHF.